This T cell receptor (beta chain) was recorded in a study of long-term antiretroviral therapy in people with HIV. The CDR3 consists of 12 residues. Trimming took 1 base from V and 9 from J, leaving 7 bases between them. Germline CDR1 reads SGHTA; CDR2 reads FQGNSA. A note on this clone: The antigen is undetermined.

Survey-level resolution applied to immunoSEQ assay v3.0. The method was immunoSEQ multiplex PCR; TCRdb's version includes in-frame clones alone and lacks a portion of them. Of about 15,000 clones listed, approximately 86% are singletons. Findings and limits, study-wide: Post-treatment diversity went higher with ART but stayed below transplant donor controls. Dominating the repertoire at all time points were the clones that expanded before ART. HIV repertoires spanned narrower CDR3 length ranges than controls.

Before they underwent DNA extraction, samples held about 1-10 million cryopreserved PBMC. The sequence came from a woman aged 25 to 39 with HIV. The chain joins TRBV7-2 to TRBJ2-1; D not certain. The sample in question was unsorted PBMCs, obtained roughly 2.3 years before starting antiretroviral therapy. CDR3 coding DNA: TGTGCCAGCAGCTTAGTTTCCGGTGAGCAGTTCTTC. This gives the protein CASSLVSGEQFF.